One sample yielded the 21 T cell receptor beta chains listed below, sequenced in a study of beta chain features in type 1 diabetes (dated 2018 in TCRdb). The library was produced with the immunoSEQ multiplex PCR assay. The entire isolated RNA was reverse transcribed using the High Capacity cDNA Reverse Transcription Kit, and thus expressed TCRB transcripts were sequenced. The source is immuneACCESS, and TCRdb retained only in-frame sequences with V and J called. Part of the clones is not carried over; for the studies checked, unresolved V genes explain less than half of this, and the remainder is unexplained. This sample has roughly 300,000 clones in its table, and around 15% of those were observed once. Around 7% of the sample is held by the ten biggest clonotypes. Sequences were obtained from central memory CD4+ T cells from blood. The receptor set was obtained from a man under 40 in good health.

This rearrangement joins TRBV5-1 to TRBJ1-2, with D uncertain. The CDR3 covers 14 residues. The V gene lost 1 base and the J gene lost 0 bases, with 7 bases spanning the gap. CDR1 is SGHRS, CDR2 YFSETQ, per germline. DNA for the CDR3: TGCGCCAGCAGCTTGTCGACGGCTAACTATGGCTACACCTTC. This codes for CASSLSTANYGYTF.

This clone was seen a handful of times. This rearrangement joins TRBV10-3 to TRBJ1-3; TRBD1 matches at 9 bases. Germline values: CDR1 ENHRY, CDR2 SYGVKD. The length of the CDR3 is 16 residues. J lost 3 bases, V lost 6 bases, and 9 bases had no gene match. The CDR3 nucleotides read TGTGCCATCAGATCCGGGACAGGGTCTTTTGGAAACACCATATATTTT. It specifies CAIRSGTGSFGNTIYF.

This clone has more than one count but fewer than ten. This chain connects TRBV11-3 to TRBJ1-1; 12 bases align to TRBD1. V dropped 3 bases and J dropped 8; count of bases not matched to a gene: 7. Germline lookup yields CDR1 SGHNT and CDR2 YENEEA. The CDR3 extends over 15 amino acids. The CDR3 reads CASSFSGTGGAEAFF. The CDR3 nucleotides read TGTGCCAGCAGCTTTTCCGGGACAGGGGGCGCGGAAGCTTTCTTT. Full variable domain (remainder filled in from reference TRBV11-3 and TRBJ1-1): EAGVVQSPRYKIIEKKQPVAFWCNPISGHNTLYWYLQNLGQGPELLIRYENEEAVDDSQLPKDRFSAERLKGVDSTLKIQPAELGDSAVYLCASSFSGTGGAEAFFGQGTRLTVV.

A few counts support this clone. V and J are TRBV21-1 and TRBJ2-5; the D call TRBD1 from the table was never checked on the DNA. TRBV21-1 is given as a pseudogene. This CDR3 is 13 amino acids long. The CDR3 region has the DNA TGTGCCAGCTCCGGACAGGATAAGGAGACCCAGTACTTC. Amino acid sequence: CASSGQDKETQYF.

The V gene is TRBV30, the J gene TRBJ1-1; D is undetermined. V gave up 2 bases and J gave up 7 bases, with 8 bases separating them. CDR3 length: 11 amino acids. Germline loops: CDR1 GTSNPN, CDR2 SVGIG (reference sequence). CDR3 loop: CAWSRRVEAFF. As DNA, the CDR3 is TGTGCCTGGAGTCGACGGGTTGAAGCTTTCTTT. Together with reference TRBV30 and TRBJ1-1, the CDR3 gives the full variable domain: SQTIHQWPATLVQPVGSPLSLECTVEGTSNPNLYWYRQAAGRGLQLLFYSVGIGQISSEVPQNLSASRPQDRQFILSSKKLLLSDSGFYLCAWSRRVEAFFGQGTRLTVV.

The table lists this clone with a few counts. The V call is TRBV19, the J call TRBJ1-5; 7 bases map to TRBD1. The CDR3 loop spans 15 amino acids. J lost 4 bases, V lost 6 bases, and 9 bases had no gene match. Germline-derived CDR1 and CDR2 are LNHDA and SQIVND (reference sequence). The CDR3 reads CASRSPGQLNQPQHF. The CDR3 region has the DNA TGTGCCAGTAGGTCCCCGGGACAGCTAAATCAGCCCCAGCATTTT.

In the case of this clone: A read error may produce the germline difference seen at one junction end. The chain couples TRBV23-1 to TRBJ1-1; D uncertain. TRBV23-1 is filed as an ORF, its function uncertain. The CDR3 has 13 residues. Written as DNA, the CDR3 is TGCGCCAGCAGTCAATTGGGGTCGACTGTAGCTTTCTTT. Its protein product is CASSQLGSTVAFF.

This clone was seen ten or more times. V and J are TRBV19 and TRBJ2-7; D is ambiguous. The CDR3 loop spans 15 amino acids. Trimming left V 6 bases short and J 0 bases short, with 15 bases between. In germline, CDR1 is LNHDA, CDR2 SQIVND (reference sequence). In DNA form, the CDR3 reads TGTGCCAGTAGCCCCAGGCCGGACCCCTCCTACGAGCAGTACTTC. Amino acid sequence: CASSPRPDPSYEQYF.

There are many counts of this clone. At one of its ends the junction is not consistent with the germline gene, which may arise from a read error. This CDR3 is also generated by other DNA sequences in the sample. This sequence joins TRBV7-9 and TRBJ2-5, with 11 bases matching TRBD2. Germline V gene data show CDR1 as SEHNR and CDR2 as FQNEAQ (reference sequence). The CDR3 sequence is 14 residues long. The CDR3 DNA is TGTGCCAGCAGCCTAGCGGGAGGAGTGGAGACCCAGTACTTC. Protein product: CASSLAGGVETQYF.

The chain has TRBV7-2 and TRBJ2-1; 14 positions agree with TRBD2. V shed 6 bases and J 9 bases; nucleotides not matched to a gene: 7. This CDR3 is built from 15 residues. CDR1 and CDR2 from the germline V gene are SGHTA and FQGNSA. The CDR3: CASSSTSGRAGEQFF. The CDR3 DNA follows: TGTGCCAGCAGTTCGACTAGCGGGAGGGCCGGTGAGCAGTTCTTC.

The chain employs TRBV6-1 and TRBJ2-1, with D perhaps TRBD2 (7 bases). Between the trimmed V and J ends, which lost 6 bases and 6 bases, there was a span of 15 bases. Per germline, CDR1 MNHNS and CDR2 SASEGT. This CDR3 comprises 14 residues. This CDR3 is CASRQKGGINEQFF. CDR3 nucleotides: TGTGCCAGCAGGCAAAAGGGGGGGATCAATGAGCAGTTCTTC.

The chain recombines TRBV6-5 with TRBJ2-5; D uncertain. V was pared by 6 bases and J by 4 bases, with 9 bases between. Per germline, CDR1 MNHEY and CDR2 SVGAGI. This CDR3 has 12 amino acids. This CDR3 reads CASRYESETQYF. The CDR3 DNA is TGTGCCAGCAGATATGAGTCAGAGACCCAGTACTTC.

This sequence joins TRBV6-5 and TRBJ2-2; weak D call: TRBD1 (6 bases). Germline values: CDR1 MNHEY, CDR2 SVGAGI. The CDR3 runs 14 residues. Trimming removed 5 bases from V and 5 bases from J, with 12 bases in between. The CDR3 DNA is TGTGCCAGCAGTGAATTGCAGGGGACCGGGGAGCTGTTTTTT. It codes for CASSELQGTGELFF.

The chain recombines TRBV2 with TRBJ2-3, with 7 bases identical to TRBD2. With 7 bases clipped from V and 5 bases from J, the junction kept 9 bases outside the gene matches. The CDR3 extends over 14 amino acids. Germline assignment: CDR1 SNHLY and CDR2 FYNNEI. The CDR3 sequence: CASNAGASRDTQYF. CDR3 nucleotides: TGTGCCAGCAACGCGGGAGCATCCAGAGATACGCAGTATTTT. The complete variable domain, with remaining parts taken from reference TRBV2 and TRBJ2-3, reads EPEVTQTPSHQVTQMGQEVILRCVPISNHLYFYWYRQILGQKVEFLVSFYNNEISEKSEIFDDQFSVERPDGSNFTLKIRSTKLEDSAMYFCASNAGASRDTQYFGPGTRLTVL.

This clone was seen a handful of times. The chain couples TRBV15 to TRBJ1-4, with 7 bases matching TRBD1. CDR1 is LNHNV and CDR2 is YYDKDF in the germline V gene (reference sequence). V was pared by 4 bases and J by 5 bases, with 4 bases of the junction left unmatched. CDR3 length: 14 residues. CDR3 in DNA: TGTGCCACCAGCATAGACAGGGTGAATGAAAAACTGTTTTTT. It translates to CATSIDRVNEKLFF.

Only a few counts were recorded for this clone. The rearrangement joins TRBV4-1 to TRBJ1-3; possible D gene TRBD1, 6 bases. Germline V gene lookup returns CDR1 MGHRA and CDR2 YSYEKL. The V end was cut by 4 bases, the J end by 2 bases, with 9 bases between. The CDR3 sequence is 14 residues long. CDR3 nucleotides: TGCGCCAGCAGCCCCTGGACAGCTGGAAACACCATATATTTT. It yields the protein CASSPWTAGNTIYF.

V usage is TRBV5-5 and J usage is TRBJ2-3; D ambiguous. The CDR3 spans 11 residues. CDR1 is SGHKS and CDR2 is YYEKEE in the germline V gene (reference sequence). V lost 4 bases and J 6 bases, leaving 6 bases between the germline ends. CDR3 amino acids: CASSRVDTQYF. The CDR3 DNA sequence: TGTGCCAGCAGCCGGGTCGATACGCAGTATTTT.

This chain connects TRBV7-2 to TRBJ1-1; 7 positions match TRBD1. This CDR3 is 16 amino acids long. Trimming at V came to 2 bases and at J to 2 bases, leaving 8 bases not matched to a gene. Germline V gene lookup returns CDR1 SGHTA and CDR2 FQGNSA. The CDR3 loop reads CASSLSTGRLNTEAFF. CDR3 nucleotide sequence: TGTGCCAGCAGCTTATCGACAGGGCGGTTAAACACTGAAGCTTTCTTT.

This clone was observed many times. The genes are TRBV5-6 and TRBJ2-1, with 9 positions matching TRBD2. Per the germline V gene, CDR1 is SGHDT and CDR2 is YYEEEE. V gave up 2 bases and J gave up 9 bases; unmatched junction bases: 9. The CDR3 has 15 residues. The CDR3 is CASSFPGTSISEQFF. In nucleotides, the CDR3 is TGTGCCAGCAGCTTCCCCGGGACTAGCATTAGTGAGCAGTTCTTC.

This clone was detected a few times. The rearrangement links TRBV5-4 to TRBJ2-5; D is perhaps TRBD2 (6 bases). Trimming cost V 4 bases and J 2 bases, with 15 bases left between them. This CDR3 has 15 residues. Germline V CDR1 and CDR2: SGHNT, YYREEE (reference sequence). CDR3 DNA: TGTGCCAGCAGCCTCGGAAGTAGCGGACAAGAGACCCAGTACTTC. Translated, it gives CASSLGSSGQETQYF.

This clone has only a few counts. The genes are TRBV7-3 and TRBJ2-3; 8 bases line up with TRBD2. Unmatched junction bases numbered 13, after V lost 2 bases and J lost 0 bases. The CDR3 spans 19 residues. CDR1 is SGHTA, CDR2 FQGTGA, per germline. The CDR3 DNA reads as TGTGCCAGCAGCTTACCCGGGACTAGGATTGAGACTAGCACAGATACGCAGTATTTT. Translating it yields CASSLPGTRIETSTDTQYF.